Sequencing of this T cell receptor (beta chain) was carried out in a study of blood T cell repertoires in COVID-19. Overall study: Sites in the United States, Italy and Spain provided acute and convalescent COVID-19 samples. T cells, B-cell-depleted T cells, or PBMCs supplied cDNA or gDNA.

The CDR3 covers 13 residues. Germline-derived CDR1 and CDR2 are SQVTM and ANQGSEA. The germline V and J ends were trimmed by 4 bases and 3 bases, with 10 bases remaining between them. The authors' processing: Amplifying reference gene primers gave estimates of nucleated cell counts. The repertoire was sequenced with immunoSEQ multiplex PCR; TCRdb's copy has only in-frame clones and lacks some. Clonal size and the V and J genes are those of that table, whereas D and trimming came from the DNA. The table has about 50,000 clones, about 90% seen once. The sample comprised peripheral blood. The chain combines TRBV29-1 with TRBJ1-5, with TRBD1 as a possible D gene (6 bases). The source of this sequence is a human donor with active COVID-19. The donor label of this sample is uncertain. Here the CDR3 DNA reads TGCAGCGTTGTGGACAGCGACAATCAGCCCCAGCATTTT. Its translation is CSVVDSDNQPQHF. The entire variable domain, with the rest obtained from reference TRBV29-1 and TRBJ1-5, is as follows: SAVISQKPSRDICQRGTSLTIQCQVDSQVTMMFWYRQQPGQSLTLIATANQGSEATYESGFVIDKFPISRPNLTFSTLTVSNMSPEDSSIYLCSVVDSDNQPQHFGDGTRLSIL.